What follows are 15 T cell receptor beta chains derived from one specimen sequenced in a study of blood T cell repertoires in COVID-19. TCRdb's table, derived via immunoSEQ multiplex PCR, lists solely in-frame clones and lacks some. The table records a few hundred thousand clones, around 90% of them present only once. What was sequenced was PBMCs or T cells enriched from blood (not recorded which). Receptors originate from a human donor in a cohort exposed to, infected with or recovered from COVID-19 (not recorded which). The donor label of this sample is uncertain.

The chain employs TRBV7-9 and TRBJ2-1; D is perhaps TRBD2 (6 bases). The germline V gene has CDR1 SEHNR and CDR2 FQNEAQ (reference sequence). The CDR3 has 15 amino acids. V shed 1 base and J shed 6 bases, with 13 bases lying between them. This chain's CDR3 is CASSLGLVNPNEQFF. The CDR3 nucleotides read TGTGCCAGCAGCTTAGGACTAGTAAACCCCAATGAGCAGTTCTTC.

The rearrangement uses TRBV7-9 and TRBJ2-7; 8 nucleotides line up with TRBD2. Germline V CDR1 and CDR2: SEHNR, FQNEAQ (reference sequence). Trimming took 4 bases from V and 0 from J; bases not matched to a gene: 8. The CDR3 is 16 amino acids. The CDR3 loop reads CASSSSGSGASYEQYF. The CDR3 nucleotides read TGTGCCAGCAGCTCCTCGGGTAGCGGGGCCTCCTACGAGCAGTACTTC.

The chain carries TRBV3-1 (or the pseudogene TRBV3-2) and TRBJ2-7; perhaps TRBD1 as D (6 bases). CDR1 is LGHDT and CDR2 is YNNKEL in the germline V gene (reference sequence). This CDR3 contains 16 residues. V dropped 4 bases and J dropped 0 bases, with 16 bases sitting between them. The CDR3 region is CASSPSRGSASYEQYF. DNA for the CDR3: TGTGCCAGCAGCCCCTCCAGGGGCTCAGCCTCCTACGAGCAGTACTTC.

This clone occurred a few times. The rearrangement joins TRBV2 to TRBJ1-1; 7 bases are shared with TRBD1. This CDR3 spans 13 amino acids. Trimming cost V 7 bases and J 3 bases; bases outside gene matches: 5. Germline V gene sequence: CDR1 SNHLY, CDR2 FYNNEI. The DNA for the CDR3 is TGTGCCAGCAAGGGACAGCTGGACACTGAAGCTTTCTTT. This sequence encodes CASKGQLDTEAFF.

The V gene is TRBV5-1, the J gene TRBJ2-7; 12 bases match TRBD1. The V gene's germline CDR1 is SGHRS and CDR2 YFSETQ. The junction had 7 bases not matched to a gene; V was cut back by 4 bases and J by 5 bases. The CDR3 loop spans 15 amino acids. In nucleotides, the CDR3 is TGCGCCAGCAGCCCCCGGGACAGGGGGCTGAACGAGCAGTACTTC. It is translated as CASSPRDRGLNEQYF.

The J gene is TRBJ2-2, the V gene TRBV6-2 or TRBV6-3; no firm D call. From germline, CDR1 is MNHEY and CDR2 SVGEGT. This CDR3 is built from 12 residues. Trimming pared 4 bases from V and 9 bases from J, leaving 9 bases between. The CDR3 DNA reads as TGTGCCAGCAGTTTTTCAGCGAGGGAGCTGTTTTTT. Translating it yields CASSFSARELFF.

The chain combines TRBV24-1 with TRBJ2-1; tentative D call: TRBD1 (6 bases). This CDR3 contains 11 residues. V was pared by 7 bases and J by 7 bases, with 7 bases between. Per germline, CDR1 KGHDR and CDR2 SFDVKD. The CDR3 DNA follows: TGTGCCACCAGACAGGGAAATGAGCAGTTCTTC. Its protein is CATRQGNEQFF.

The chain recombines TRBV19 with TRBJ1-5; 8 bases agree with TRBD1. The CDR3 runs 15 residues. The V segment lost 5 bases and the J segment 7 bases; nucleotides outside the gene matches: 10. Germline V gene data show CDR1 as LNHDA and CDR2 as SQIVND (reference sequence). CDR3: CASSGTPGGGQPQHF. Here the CDR3 DNA reads TGTGCCAGTAGTGGGACACCAGGGGGCGGGCAGCCCCAGCATTTT. Together with reference TRBV19 and TRBJ1-5, the CDR3 gives the full variable domain: DGGITQSPKYLFRKEGQNVTLSCEQNLNHDAMYWYRQDPGQGLRLIYYSQIVNDFQKGDIAEGYSVSREKKESFPLTVTSAQKNPTAFYLCASSGTPGGGQPQHFGDGTRLSIL.

V gene TRBV4-3 combines with J gene TRBJ1-2, with D possibly TRBD1 on 6 matching bases. V gave up 0 bases and J gave up 6 bases, with 11 bases separating them. Germline-derived CDR1 and CDR2 are LGHNA and YSLEER. The CDR3 runs to 14 residues. CDR3 in amino acids: CASSQDRAGDGYTF. Written as DNA, the CDR3 is TGCGCCAGCAGCCAAGATAGGGCAGGGGATGGCTACACCTTC.

This clone was recorded only once. V gene TRBV10-2 combines with J gene TRBJ2-2; D might be TRBD1 (7 bases). V was trimmed by 2 bases and J by 2 bases, leaving 9 bases between them. Germline values: CDR1 WSHSY, CDR2 SAAADI. The CDR3 runs to 15 residues. In DNA form, the CDR3 reads TGCGCCAGCAGTGAGCAGGGGGGAAACACCGGGGAGCTGTTTTTT. Translated, it gives CASSEQGGNTGELFF.

The chain has TRBV7-2 and TRBJ2-3, with unresolved D. The CDR3 is 12 residues long. Trimming removed 5 bases at V and 6 bases at J, with 9 bases between. From germline, CDR1 is SGHTA and CDR2 FQGNSA. This chain's CDR3 is CASSAAGDTQYF. CDR3 DNA sequence: TGTGCCAGCAGCGCCGCAGGCGATACGCAGTATTTT. Drawing the rest from reference TRBV7-2 and TRBJ2-3, the complete variable domain is GAGVSQSPSNKVTEKGKDVELRCDPISGHTALYWYRQSLGQGLEFLIYFQGNSAPDKSGLPSDRFSAERTGGSVSTLTIQRTQQEDSAVYLCASSAAGDTQYFGPGTRLTVL.

The chain links TRBV6-5 to TRBJ2-7; TRBD1 matches 10 bases. Germline lookup yields CDR1 MNHEY and CDR2 SVGAGI. V lost 6 bases and J lost 0; bases outside the gene matches: 5. CDR3 length: 15 amino acids. The CDR3 coding sequence is TGTGCCAGCAGGGACGGACAGGGGGTCTCCTACGAGCAGTACTTC. Encoded protein: CASRDGQGVSYEQYF.

In DNA form, the CDR3 reads TGTGCCAGCAGCCAAAACAGGGGGCTGTACTTC. Residues: CASSQNRGLYF. J is TRBJ2-7 and V is TRBV14; 9 nucleotides line up with TRBD1. The J segment lost 12 bases and the V segment lost 2 bases, leaving 2 bases of the junction unmatched. Germline V gene lookup returns CDR1 SGHDN and CDR2 FVKESK. The CDR3 runs to 11 residues.

The chain carries TRBV7-8 and TRBJ1-5; 7 bases match TRBD1. Germline-derived CDR1 and CDR2 are SGHVS and FQNEAQ. Unmatched junction bases numbered 11, after V lost 2 bases and J lost 4 bases. The CDR3 extends over 17 amino acids. The chain's CDR3 is CASSLQTPRGTNQPQHF. The DNA of the CDR3 is TGTGCCAGCAGCTTACAAACCCCCAGGGGGACTAATCAGCCCCAGCATTTT.

The gene calls are TRBV5-1 and TRBJ1-5; 8 positions match TRBD1. Germline CDR1 and CDR2: SGHRS and YFSETQ. The CDR3 is 17 residues long. J gave up 0 bases and V 4 bases, and 9 bases lay outside the gene matches. In nucleotides, the CDR3 is TGCGCCAGCAGCCCGCGAAGGACAGGGATTAGCAATCAGCCCCAGCATTTT. It codes for CASSPRRTGISNQPQHF.